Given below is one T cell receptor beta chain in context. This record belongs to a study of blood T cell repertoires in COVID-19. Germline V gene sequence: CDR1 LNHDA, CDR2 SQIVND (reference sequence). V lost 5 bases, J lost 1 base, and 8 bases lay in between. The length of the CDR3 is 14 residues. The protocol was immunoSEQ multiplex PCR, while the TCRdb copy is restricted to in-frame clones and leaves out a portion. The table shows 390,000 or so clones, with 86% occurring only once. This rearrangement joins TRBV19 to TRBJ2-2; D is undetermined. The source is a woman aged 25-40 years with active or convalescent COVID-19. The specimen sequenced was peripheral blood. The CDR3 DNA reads TGTGCCAGTAGTTGGGCAGTGAACACCGGGGAGCTGTTTTTT. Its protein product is CASSWAVNTGELFF. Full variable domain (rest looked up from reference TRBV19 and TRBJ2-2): DGGITQSPKYLFRKEGQNVTLSCEQNLNHDAMYWYRQDPGQGLRLIYYSQIVNDFQKGDIAEGYSVSREKKESFPLTVTSAQKNPTAFYLCASSWAVNTGELFFGEGSRLTVL.